The TCR beta chain under discussion was sequenced for a study of T cell responses to AZD1222 COVID-19 vaccine. Germline values: CDR1 SGDLS, CDR2 YYNGEE. The CDR3 is made up of 14 amino acids. On this clone: One end of the junction is discordant with germline, which a read error may explain.

The data were produced by immunoSEQ multiplex PCR, yet TCRdb's version contains in-frame clones alone and is incomplete. The table records 100,000 to 130,000 clones, approximately 90% of them present only once. The TCR sequence derives from an adult in good health. This specimen was peripheral blood, taken on day 0 of AZD1222 vaccination. This sequence joins TRBV9 and TRBJ1-2; 8 nucleotides match TRBD1. The CDR3 DNA follows: TGTGCCAGCAGCCAAGGGACAGGAATCTATGGTTACACCTTC. Translating gives CASSQGTGIYGYTF. Based on the CDR3 plus reference TRBV9 and TRBJ1-2, the full variable domain is DSGVTQTPKHLITATGQRVTLRCSPRSGDLSVYWYQQSLDQGLQFLIQYYNGEERAKGNILERFSAQQFPDLHSELNLSSLELGDSALYFCASSQGTGIYGYTFGSGTRLTVV.